Listed here are 7 T cell receptor beta chains from one sample, sequenced in a study of shared clonotypes between healthy human individuals. The table came from immunoSEQ multiplex PCR; TCRdb's copy has only in-frame clones and leaves some out. The sample includes about a million clones, 76% of them seen just once. Material for sequencing was memory CD4+ T cells sorted from blood. The sample's subset: CD45RA-negative fraction. The source of these receptors is a man younger than 35 in good health.

A remark on this clone: Additional DNA sequences in this sample encode the identical CDR3. The chain is built from TRBV10-3 and TRBJ2-7; D is possibly TRBD1 or TRBD2 (6 bases each). Trimming took off 7 bases at V and 4 bases at J, with 14 bases between the two ends. Germline V gene sequence: CDR1 ENHRY, CDR2 SYGVKD. This CDR3 comprises 13 residues. Written as DNA, the CDR3 is TGTGCCATCACTGGGGGGCGCGGGTACGAGCAGTACTTC. It specifies CAITGGRGYEQYF.

This clone was observed many times. V is TRBV7-8 and J is TRBJ1-1; TRBD1 matches 9 bases. CDR3 length equals 15 residues. Germline V gene lookup returns CDR1 SGHVS and CDR2 FQNEAQ. Germline trimming cut 1 base from V and 1 base from J; bases unmatched to any gene: 1. The CDR3 reads CASSLEDRGNTEAFF. Written as DNA, the CDR3 is TGTGCCAGCAGCTTAGAGGACAGGGGGAACACTGAAGCTTTCTTT.

The genes are TRBV19 and TRBJ2-5; D is possibly TRBD1 (7 bases). CDR1 is LNHDA, CDR2 SQIVND, per germline (reference sequence). CDR3 size: 11 residues. Deletions cut 10 bases from V and 5 bases from J, with 11 bases between. In DNA, the CDR3 is TGTGCCACCTCAGGGGGGGAGACCCAGTACTTC. As protein: CATSGGETQYF. The full variable domain, completed using reference TRBV19 and TRBJ2-5, is DGGITQSPKYLFRKEGQNVTLSCEQNLNHDAMYWYRQDPGQGLRLIYYSQIVNDFQKGDIAEGYSVSREKKESFPLTVTSAQKNPTAFYLCATSGGETQYFGPGTRLLVL.

This clone came up a few times. The V gene is TRBV7-2, the J gene TRBJ1-1; 8 nucleotides agree with TRBD1. Germline CDR1 reads SGHTA; CDR2 reads FQGNSA. The CDR3 contains 14 residues. With 4 bases clipped from V and 9 bases from J, the junction kept 10 bases outside the gene matches. CDR3 DNA: TGTGCCAGCAGCTCTCATAAGACAGGGGCAAAAGCTTTCTTT. Its protein is CASSSHKTGAKAFF.

The rearrangement joins TRBV6-1 to TRBJ2-5; D is uncertain. Germline V gene data show CDR1 as MNHNS and CDR2 as SASEGT. Trimming took 3 bases from V and 7 from J, leaving 12 bases between them. The CDR3 runs to 13 residues. The CDR3, as DNA: TGTGCCAGCAGTGACTCAATGCTGGGGACCCAGTACTTC. This sequence encodes CASSDSMLGTQYF.

The genes are TRBV28 and TRBJ1-5, with 8 bases matching TRBD1. J lost 6 bases, V lost 7 bases, and 14 bases had no gene match. CDR1 and CDR2 from the germline V gene are MDHEN and SYDVKM. The CDR3 loop spans 16 amino acids. The CDR3 region is CASTRNRGNGIQPQHF. The CDR3 DNA sequence: TGTGCCAGCACCCGAAACAGGGGGAACGGGATTCAGCCCCAGCATTTT.

The genes are TRBV6-6 and TRBJ2-1, with D perhaps matching TRBD2 (6 bases). CDR3 size: 14 residues. Trimming removed 5 bases from V and 4 bases from J, with 12 bases in between. Germline CDR1 is MNHNY and CDR2 is SVGAGI (reference sequence). DNA for the CDR3: TGTGCCAGCAGTCAAGGGACTTCTTACAATGAGCAGTTCTTC. Amino acid sequence: CASSQGTSYNEQFF.